This is a list of T cell receptor beta chains from one sample in a study of cytomegalovirus exposure and HLA in healthy donors. Profiled with immunoSEQ multiplex PCR; TCRdb holds only in-frame clones, not every one. The sample carries fewer than 150,000 clones, approximately 89% recorded once. The sequenced sample was PBMCs. These TCRs come from a woman aged 25 to 39 in good health and CMV-seropositive. Both conserved end residues are part of each CDR3. D genes are given only for firm matches. Some rows have no size entry. The others give once, few or many, or a class for an expanded clone.

TRBV15	TRBJ1-2	TRBD1	NA	TGTGCCACCAGCAGAGGGGACAGGGAGGCCCTAGACTATGGCTACACCTTC	CATSRGDREALDYGYTF
TRBV6-1	TRBJ1-2	NA	once	TGTGCCAGCAGTATCCAGGGAGGGGTCAGCTATGGCTACACCTTC	CASSIQGGVSYGYTF
TRBV29-1	TRBJ2-3	TRBD2	NA	TGCAGCGTTGGAGGACTAGCGGGGACAGATACGCAGTATTTT	CSVGGLAGTDTQYF
TRBV7-2	TRBJ2-1	NA	once	TGTGCCAGCAGCTTTAGGGGCAGCAATGAGCAGTTCTTC	CASSFRGSNEQFF
TRBV11-3	TRBJ1-6	NA	NA	TGTGCCAGCAGCTTAGGACAGAATTCACCCCTCCACTTT	CASSLGQNSPLHF
TRBV5-6	TRBJ2-5	NA	NA	TGTGCCAGCAGCTTAGTAGCGGCTGGTCGAGAGACCCAGTACTTC	CASSLVAAGRETQYF
TRBV5-6	TRBJ2-5	NA	once	TGTGCCAGCAGCCTACAGGGAGAGAGAGAGACCCAGTACTTC	CASSLQGERETQYF
TRBV10-3	TRBJ2-7	NA	NA	TGTGCCGCCTCGGCCCGTCAAGAGGACGAGCAGTACTTC	CAASARQEDEQYF
TRBV15	TRBJ1-3	NA	NA	TGTGCCACCAGCAGAGATCTGGCGGCGAGGGGAAACACCATATATTTT	CATSRDLAARGNTIYF
TRBV28	TRBJ1-1	NA	NA	TGTGCCAGCACCCTAGGGGGGGCTATGAACACTGAAGCTTTCTTT	CASTLGGAMNTEAFF
TRBV30	TRBJ1-4	NA	few	TGTGCCTGGAGTGTGGAGACGGGTGAAAAACTGTTTTTT	CAWSVETGEKLFF
TRBV27	TRBJ1-2	TRBD1	NA	TGTGCCAGCGGACCGGGACAGGGGACCTATGGCTACACCTTC	CASGPGQGTYGYTF
TRBV5-1	TRBJ2-3	TRBD2	NA	TGCGCCAGCAGCTTGGTGCTAGCGGGAGGGCTTCAAGATACGCAGTATTTT	CASSLVLAGGLQDTQYF
TRBV28	TRBJ2-4	NA	NA	TGTGCCAGCAGTCCCCAGGTCGAGCCAGGACTAGCCAAAAACATTCAGTACTTC	CASSPQVEPGLAKNIQYF
TRBV9	TRBJ2-1	NA	few	TGTGCCAGCAGCGTAGGCAGGGGGGACAATGAGCAGTTCTTC	CASSVGRGDNEQFF
TRBV7-8	TRBJ1-2	TRBD1	NA	TGTGCCAGCAGCTCCCCACACAGGGGGCCAGTAGGCTACACCTTC	CASSSPHRGPVGYTF
TRBV28	TRBJ1-3	NA	NA	TGTGCCAGCAGTACAGGGTCCGGAGGAAACACCATATATTTT	CASSTGSGGNTIYF
TRBV2	TRBJ1-2	NA	NA	TGTGCCAGCAGTCCCGACAGCCCCTATGGCTACACCTTC	CASSPDSPYGYTF
TRBV28	TRBJ2-3	NA	NA	TGTGCCGGCAGTCGGGACTCTTCCACAGATACGCAGTATTTT	CAGSRDSSTDTQYF
TRBV6-5	TRBJ2-7	NA	NA	TGTGCCAGCAGTGCCTTGGACAGCCGCTACGAGCAGTACTTC	CASSALDSRYEQYF
TRBV2	TRBJ2-7	TRBD1	NA	TGTGCCAGCAGGAGGGACAGCTACGAGCAGTACTTC	CASRRDSYEQYF
TRBV7-9	TRBJ2-3	TRBD2	few	TGTGCCAGCAGCTCCCCCCGACTAGCGGGGGGCACAGATACGCAGTATTTT	CASSSPRLAGGTDTQYF
TRBV19	TRBJ1-6	TRBD1	NA	TGTGCCAGTAGTATACGACAGGGTCTGGATTCACCCCTCCACTTT	CASSIRQGLDSPLHF
TRBV2	TRBJ1-2	NA	NA	TGTGCCAGCAGTCCTCGCCTTCTTCCGGGTCCTGAGGGCTATGGCTACACCTTC	CASSPRLLPGPEGYGYTF
TRBV2	TRBJ1-1	NA	NA	TGTGCCAGCAGGGGACTGCTCGAAGCTTTCTTT	CASRGLLEAFF
TRBV10-3	TRBJ2-7	NA	NA	TGTGCCATCAGAGGACCCGAGGGGGTTTCCTACGAGCAGTACTTC	CAIRGPEGVSYEQYF
TRBV5-1	TRBJ2-7	NA	NA	TGCGCCAGCAGGCCACGGGATCCCTACGAGCAGTACTTC	CASRPRDPYEQYF
TRBV5-4	TRBJ2-2	TRBD2	once	TGTGCCAGCAGCTTGGGCGGGGGGTACCCCGGGGAGCTGTTTTTT	CASSLGGGYPGELFF